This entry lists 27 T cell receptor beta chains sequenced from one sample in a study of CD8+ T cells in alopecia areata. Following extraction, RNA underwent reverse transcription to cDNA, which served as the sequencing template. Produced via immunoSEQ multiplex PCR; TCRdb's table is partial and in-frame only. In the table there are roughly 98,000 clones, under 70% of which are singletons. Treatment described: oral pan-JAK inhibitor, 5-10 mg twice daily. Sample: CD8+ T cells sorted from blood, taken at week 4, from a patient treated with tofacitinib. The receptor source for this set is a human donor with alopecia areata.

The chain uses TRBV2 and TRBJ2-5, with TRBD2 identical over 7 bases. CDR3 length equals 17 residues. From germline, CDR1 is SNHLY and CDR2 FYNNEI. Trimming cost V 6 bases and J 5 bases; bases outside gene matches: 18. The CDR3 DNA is TGTGCCAGCAGGTCACCAGGGAGCGGGACGGGTCAGGAGACCCAGTACTTC. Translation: CASRSPGSGTGQETQYF.

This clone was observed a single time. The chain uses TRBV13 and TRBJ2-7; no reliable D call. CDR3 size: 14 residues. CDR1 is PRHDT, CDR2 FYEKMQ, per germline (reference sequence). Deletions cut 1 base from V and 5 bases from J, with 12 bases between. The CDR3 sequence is CASSLAEIHHEQYF. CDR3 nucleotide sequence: TGTGCCAGCAGCTTAGCGGAGATCCACCACGAGCAGTACTTC.

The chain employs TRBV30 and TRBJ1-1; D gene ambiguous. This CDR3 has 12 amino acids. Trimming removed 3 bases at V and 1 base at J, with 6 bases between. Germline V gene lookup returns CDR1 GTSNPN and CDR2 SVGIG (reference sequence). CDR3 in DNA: TGTGCCTGGAGGAGAGGGAACACTGAAGCTTTCTTT. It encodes CAWRRGNTEAFF.

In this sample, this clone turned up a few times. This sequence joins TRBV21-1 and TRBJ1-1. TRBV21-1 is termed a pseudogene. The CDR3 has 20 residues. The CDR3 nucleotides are TGTGCCAGCAGCAAGCCCCCGGTTCAAGGGGTCCGGGGATCGTGCACTGAAGCTTTCTTT. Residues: CASSKPPVQGVRGSCTEAFF.

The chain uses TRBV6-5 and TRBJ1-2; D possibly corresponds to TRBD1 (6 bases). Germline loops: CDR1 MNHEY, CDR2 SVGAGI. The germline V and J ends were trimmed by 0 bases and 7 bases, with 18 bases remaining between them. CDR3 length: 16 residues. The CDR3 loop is CASSYSAGGASLGYTF. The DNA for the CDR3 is TGTGCCAGCAGTTACTCGGCGGGGGGCGCTTCCCTTGGCTACACCTTC.

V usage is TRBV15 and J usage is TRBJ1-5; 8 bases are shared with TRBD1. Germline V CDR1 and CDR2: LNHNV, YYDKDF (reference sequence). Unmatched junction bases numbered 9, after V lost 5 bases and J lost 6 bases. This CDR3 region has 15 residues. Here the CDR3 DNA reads TGTGCCACCAGCCTTGACAGGGGAAGGAGTCAGCCCCAGCATTTT. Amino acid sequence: CATSLDRGRSQPQHF.

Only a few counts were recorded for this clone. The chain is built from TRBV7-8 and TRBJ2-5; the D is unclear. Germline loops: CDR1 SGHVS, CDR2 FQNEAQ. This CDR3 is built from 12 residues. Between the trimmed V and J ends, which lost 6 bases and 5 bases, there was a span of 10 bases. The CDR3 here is CASSGIGETQYF. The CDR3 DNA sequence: TGTGCCAGCAGTGGGATAGGGGAGACCCAGTACTTC. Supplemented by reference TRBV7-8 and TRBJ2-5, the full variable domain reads GAGVSQSPRYKVAKRGQDVALRCDPISGHVSLFWYQQALGQGPEFLTYFQNEAQLDKSGLPSDRFFAERPEGSVSTLKIQRTQQEDSAVYLCASSGIGETQYFGPGTRLLVL.

CDR3 nucleotides: TGTGCCAGCAGCTTCTTCACTAGCGCCGAGACCCAGTACTTC. Its translation: CASSFFTSAETQYF. The chain combines TRBV7-9 with TRBJ2-5, with 7 positions matching TRBD2. Unmatched junction bases numbered 6, after V lost 3 bases and J lost 5 bases. The CDR3 runs 14 residues. Germline assignment: CDR1 SEHNR and CDR2 FQNEAQ (reference sequence).

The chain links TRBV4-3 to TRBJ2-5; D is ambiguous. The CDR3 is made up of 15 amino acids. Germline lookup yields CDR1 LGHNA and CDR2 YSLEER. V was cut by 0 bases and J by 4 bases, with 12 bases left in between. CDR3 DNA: TGCGCCAGCAGCCAAGACAAAGGATGGGGAGAGACCCAGTACTTC. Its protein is CASSQDKGWGETQYF.

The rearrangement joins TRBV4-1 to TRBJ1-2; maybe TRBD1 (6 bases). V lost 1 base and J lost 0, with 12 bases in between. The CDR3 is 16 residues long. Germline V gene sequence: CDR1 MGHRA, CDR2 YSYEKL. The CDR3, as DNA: TGCGCCAGCAGCCAAGTAGGGACACCAGCTAACTATGGCTACACCTTC. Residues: CASSQVGTPANYGYTF.

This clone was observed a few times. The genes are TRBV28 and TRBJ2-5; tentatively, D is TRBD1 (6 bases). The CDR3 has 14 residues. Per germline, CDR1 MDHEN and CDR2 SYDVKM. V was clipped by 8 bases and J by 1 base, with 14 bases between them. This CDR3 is CASRDTQFQETQYF. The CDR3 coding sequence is TGTGCCAGCCGGGACACCCAATTCCAAGAGACCCAGTACTTC. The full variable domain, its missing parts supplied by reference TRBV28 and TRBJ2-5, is DVKVTQSSRYLVKRTGEKVFLECVQDMDHENMFWYRQDPGLGLRLIYFSYDVKMKEKGDIPEGYSVSREKKERFSLILESASTNQTSMYLCASRDTQFQETQYFGPGTRLLVL.

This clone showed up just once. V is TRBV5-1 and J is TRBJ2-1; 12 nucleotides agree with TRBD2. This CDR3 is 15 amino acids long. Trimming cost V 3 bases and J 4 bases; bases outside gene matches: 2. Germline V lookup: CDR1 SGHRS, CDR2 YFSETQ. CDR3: CASSWTSGTYNEQFF. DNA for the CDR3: TGCGCCAGCAGCTGGACTAGCGGGACATACAATGAGCAGTTCTTC.

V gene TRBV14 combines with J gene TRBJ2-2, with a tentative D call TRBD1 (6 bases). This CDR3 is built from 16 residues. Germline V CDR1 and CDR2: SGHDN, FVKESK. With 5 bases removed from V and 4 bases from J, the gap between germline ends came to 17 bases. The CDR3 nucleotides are TGTGCCAGCAGCGACCCGACAGGAGCGGTCACCGGGGAGCTGTTTTTT. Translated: CASSDPTGAVTGELFF.

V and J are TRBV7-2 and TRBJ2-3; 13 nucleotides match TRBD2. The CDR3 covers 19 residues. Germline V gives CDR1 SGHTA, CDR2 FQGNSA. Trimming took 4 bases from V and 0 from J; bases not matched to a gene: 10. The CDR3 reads CASSWGLAGWGLSTDTQYF. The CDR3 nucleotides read TGTGCCAGCAGCTGGGGACTAGCGGGATGGGGCCTAAGCACAGATACGCAGTATTTT.

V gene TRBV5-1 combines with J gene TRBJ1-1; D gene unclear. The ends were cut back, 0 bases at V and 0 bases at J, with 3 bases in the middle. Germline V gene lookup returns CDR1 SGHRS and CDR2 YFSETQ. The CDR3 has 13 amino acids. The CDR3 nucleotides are TGCGCCAGCAGCTTGGGGATGAACACTGAAGCTTTCTTT. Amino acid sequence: CASSLGMNTEAFF.

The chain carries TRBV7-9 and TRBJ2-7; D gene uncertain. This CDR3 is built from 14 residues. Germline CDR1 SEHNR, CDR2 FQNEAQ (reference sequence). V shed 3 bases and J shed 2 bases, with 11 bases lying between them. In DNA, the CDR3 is TGTGCCAGCAGCTTTAGGCTCCAACCCTACGAGCAGTACTTC. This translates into CASSFRLQPYEQYF.

CDR3 loop: CASTLEGGTEAFF. CDR3 in DNA: TGTGCCAGCACCTTGGAAGGGGGGACTGAAGCTTTCTTT. This chain joins TRBV27 and TRBJ1-1, with TRBD1 as a possible D gene (6 bases). Trimming cost V 7 bases and J 5 bases, with 14 bases left between them. Germline V gives CDR1 MNHEY, CDR2 SMNVEV (reference sequence). The CDR3 is 13 amino acids.

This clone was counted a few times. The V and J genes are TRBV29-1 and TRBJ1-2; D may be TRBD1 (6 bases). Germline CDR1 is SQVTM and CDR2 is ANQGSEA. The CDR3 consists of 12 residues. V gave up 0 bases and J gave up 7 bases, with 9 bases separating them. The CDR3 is CSVEEGGGGYTF. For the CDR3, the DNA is TGCAGCGTTGAAGAAGGAGGGGGTGGCTACACCTTC. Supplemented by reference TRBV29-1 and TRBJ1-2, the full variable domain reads SAVISQKPSRDICQRGTSLTIQCQVDSQVTMMFWYRQQPGQSLTLIATANQGSEATYESGFVIDKFPISRPNLTFSTLTVSNMSPEDSSIYLCSVEEGGGGYTFGSGTRLTVV.

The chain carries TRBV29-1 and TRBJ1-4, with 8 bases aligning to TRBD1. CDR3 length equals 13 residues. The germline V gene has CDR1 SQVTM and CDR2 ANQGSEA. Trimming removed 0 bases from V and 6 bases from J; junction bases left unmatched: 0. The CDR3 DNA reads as TGCAGCGTTGAAGAACAGGGGGATGAAAAACTGTTTTTT. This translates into CSVEEQGDEKLFF.

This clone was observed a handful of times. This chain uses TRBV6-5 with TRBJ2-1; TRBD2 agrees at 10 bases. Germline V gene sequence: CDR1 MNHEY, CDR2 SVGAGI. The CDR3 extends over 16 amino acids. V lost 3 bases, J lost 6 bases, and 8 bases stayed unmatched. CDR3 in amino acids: CASSYSTSGDLNEQFF. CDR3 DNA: TGTGCCAGCAGTTATAGCACTAGCGGGGACCTCAATGAGCAGTTCTTC.

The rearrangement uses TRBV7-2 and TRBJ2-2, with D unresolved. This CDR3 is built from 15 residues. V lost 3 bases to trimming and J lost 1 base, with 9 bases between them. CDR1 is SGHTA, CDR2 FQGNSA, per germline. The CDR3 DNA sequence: TGTGCCAGCAGCTTTTTTCCAGGGAACACCGGGGAGCTGTTTTTT. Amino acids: CASSFFPGNTGELFF.

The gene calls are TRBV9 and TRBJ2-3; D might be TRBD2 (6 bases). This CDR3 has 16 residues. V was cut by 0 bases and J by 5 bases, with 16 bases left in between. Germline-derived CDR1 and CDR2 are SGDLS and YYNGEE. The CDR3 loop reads CASSVEVGRGVDTQYF. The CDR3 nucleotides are TGTGCCAGCAGCGTAGAAGTCGGGAGAGGTGTAGATACGCAGTATTTT.

For the CDR3, the DNA is TGTGCCAGCAGTGAATTGGGGTTCGCAGAGACCCAGTACTTC. It codes for CASSELGFAETQYF. The gene calls are TRBV25-1 and TRBJ2-5; D gene unclear. This CDR3 region has 14 residues. Germline assignment: CDR1 MGHDK and CDR2 SYGVNS. V dropped 1 base and J dropped 4 bases, with 10 bases sitting between them.

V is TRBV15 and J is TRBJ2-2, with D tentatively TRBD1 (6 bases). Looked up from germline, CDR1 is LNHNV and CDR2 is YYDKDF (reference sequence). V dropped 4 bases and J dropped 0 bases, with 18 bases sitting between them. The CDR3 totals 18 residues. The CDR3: CATSTTPGTTPNTGELFF. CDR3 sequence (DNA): TGTGCCACCAGCACCACCCCCGGGACAACACCGAACACCGGGGAGCTGTTTTTT.

CDR3 protein: CASSVNDGSGTQYF. The CDR3 DNA sequence: TGTGCCAGCAGCGTTAACGACGGCAGCGGGACCCAGTACTTC. The chain recombines TRBV9 with TRBJ2-5; a possible D gene is TRBD2 (5 bases). CDR1 is SGDLS and CDR2 is YYNGEE in the germline V gene. Trimming shortened V by 2 bases and J by 7 bases, and 15 bases separated the two germline ends. The CDR3 is 14 amino acids.

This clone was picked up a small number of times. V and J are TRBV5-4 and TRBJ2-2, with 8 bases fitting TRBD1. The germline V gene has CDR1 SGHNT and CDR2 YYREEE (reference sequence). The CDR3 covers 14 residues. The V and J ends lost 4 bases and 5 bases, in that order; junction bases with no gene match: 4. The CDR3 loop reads CASSAGGGTGELFF. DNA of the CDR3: TGTGCCAGCAGCGCAGGGGGCGGGACCGGGGAGCTGTTTTTT. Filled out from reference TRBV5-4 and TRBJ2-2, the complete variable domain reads ETGVTQSPTHLIKTRGQQVTLRCSSQSGHNTVSWYQQALGQGPQFIFQYYREEENGRGNFPPRFSGLQFPNYSSELNVNALELDDSALYLCASSAGGGTGELFFGEGSRLTVL.

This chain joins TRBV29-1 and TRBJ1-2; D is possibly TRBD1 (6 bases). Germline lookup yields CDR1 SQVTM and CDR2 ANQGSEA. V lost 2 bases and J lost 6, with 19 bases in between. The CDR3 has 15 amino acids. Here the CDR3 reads CSVETGAQGTNGYTF. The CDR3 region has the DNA TGCAGCGTTGAAACCGGTGCACAGGGTACAAATGGCTACACCTTC.